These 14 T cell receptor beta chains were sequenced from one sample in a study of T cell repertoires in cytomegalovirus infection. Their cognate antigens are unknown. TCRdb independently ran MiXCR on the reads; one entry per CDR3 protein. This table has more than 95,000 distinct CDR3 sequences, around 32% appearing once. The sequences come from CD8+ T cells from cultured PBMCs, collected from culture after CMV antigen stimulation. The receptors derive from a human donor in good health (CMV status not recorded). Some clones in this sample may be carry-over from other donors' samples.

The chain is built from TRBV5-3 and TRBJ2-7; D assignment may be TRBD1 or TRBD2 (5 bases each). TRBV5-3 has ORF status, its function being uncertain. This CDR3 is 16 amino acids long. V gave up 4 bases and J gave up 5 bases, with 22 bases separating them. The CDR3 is CARSPRDGPLRNEQYF. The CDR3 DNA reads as TGTGCCAGAAGCCCCCGGGACGGACCACTCAGGAACGAGCAGTACTTC.

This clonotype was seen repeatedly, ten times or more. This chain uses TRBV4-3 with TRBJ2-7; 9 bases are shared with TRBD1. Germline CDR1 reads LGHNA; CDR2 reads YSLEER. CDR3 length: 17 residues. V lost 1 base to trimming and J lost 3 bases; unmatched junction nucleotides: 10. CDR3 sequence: CASSQGASGTGRYEQYF. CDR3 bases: TGCGCCAGCAGCCAAGGGGCCTCCGGGACAGGGCGCTACGAGCAGTACTTC.

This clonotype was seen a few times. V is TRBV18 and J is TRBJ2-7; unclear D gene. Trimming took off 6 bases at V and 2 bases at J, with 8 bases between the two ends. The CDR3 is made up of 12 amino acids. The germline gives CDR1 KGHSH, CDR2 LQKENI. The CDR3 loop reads CASSQGPYEQYF. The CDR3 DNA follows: TGTGCCAGCTCTCAAGGCCCCTACGAGCAGTACTTC.

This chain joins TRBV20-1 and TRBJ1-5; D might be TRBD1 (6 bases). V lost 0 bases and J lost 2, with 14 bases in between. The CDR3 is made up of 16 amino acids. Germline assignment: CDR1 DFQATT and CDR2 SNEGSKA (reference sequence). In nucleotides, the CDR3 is TGCAGTGCTAGAGATGCCCAGGGGAAGGGCAATCAGCCCCAGCATTTT. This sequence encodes CSARDAQGKGNQPQHF.

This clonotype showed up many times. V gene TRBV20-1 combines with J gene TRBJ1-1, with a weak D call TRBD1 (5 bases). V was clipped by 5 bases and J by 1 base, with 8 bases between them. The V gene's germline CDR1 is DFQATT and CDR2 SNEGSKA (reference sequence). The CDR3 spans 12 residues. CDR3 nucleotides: TGCAGTGCTCAGACAGAGAACACTGAAGCTTTCTTT. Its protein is CSAQTENTEAFF.

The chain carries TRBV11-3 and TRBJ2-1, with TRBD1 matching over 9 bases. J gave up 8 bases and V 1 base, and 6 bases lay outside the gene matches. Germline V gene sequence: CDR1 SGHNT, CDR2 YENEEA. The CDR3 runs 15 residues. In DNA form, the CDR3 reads TGTGCCAGCAGCTTAGCCGGACAGGGGTTGGATGAGCAGTTCTTC. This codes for CASSLAGQGLDEQFF.

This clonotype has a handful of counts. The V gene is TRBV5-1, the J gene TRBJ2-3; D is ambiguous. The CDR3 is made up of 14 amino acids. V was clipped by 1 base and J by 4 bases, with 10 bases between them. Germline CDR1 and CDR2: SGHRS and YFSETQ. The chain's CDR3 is CASSLLGTADTQYF. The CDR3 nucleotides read TGCGCCAGCAGCTTGTTGGGTACCGCAGATACGCAGTATTTT. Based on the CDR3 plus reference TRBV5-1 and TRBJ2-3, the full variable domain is KAGVTQTPRYLIKTRGQQVTLSCSPISGHRSVSWYQQTPGQGLQFLFEYFSETQRNKGNFPGRFSGRQFSNSRSEMNVSTLELGDSALYLCASSLLGTADTQYFGPGTRLTVL.

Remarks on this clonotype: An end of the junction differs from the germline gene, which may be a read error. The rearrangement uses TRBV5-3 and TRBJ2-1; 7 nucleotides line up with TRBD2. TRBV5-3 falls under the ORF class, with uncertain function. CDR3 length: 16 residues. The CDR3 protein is CASSSSAGFTNNEQFF. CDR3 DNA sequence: TGTGCCAGCAGCTCTTCAGCGGGGTTCACCAACAATGAGCAGTTCTTC.

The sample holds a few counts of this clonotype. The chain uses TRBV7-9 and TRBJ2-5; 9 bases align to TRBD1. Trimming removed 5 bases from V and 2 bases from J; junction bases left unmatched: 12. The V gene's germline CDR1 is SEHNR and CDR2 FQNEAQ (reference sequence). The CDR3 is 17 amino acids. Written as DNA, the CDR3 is TGTGCCAGCAGCCCCTACCCGCCCGACAGGGGGCAAGAGACCCAGTACTTC. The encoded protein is CASSPYPPDRGQETQYF.

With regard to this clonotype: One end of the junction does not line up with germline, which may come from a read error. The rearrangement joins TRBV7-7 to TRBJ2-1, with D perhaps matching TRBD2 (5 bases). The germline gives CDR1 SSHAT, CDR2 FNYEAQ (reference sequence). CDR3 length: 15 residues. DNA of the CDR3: TGTGCTAGCAGCCCGGACTTAACTCCCTACAATGAGCAGTTCTTC. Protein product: CASSPDLTPYNEQFF.

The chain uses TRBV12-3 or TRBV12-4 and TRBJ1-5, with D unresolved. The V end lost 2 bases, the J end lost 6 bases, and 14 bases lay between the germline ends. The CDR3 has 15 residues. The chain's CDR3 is CASSLSLAISQPQHF. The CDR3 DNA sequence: TGTGCCAGCAGTTTAAGCTTGGCCATCAGTCAGCCCCAGCATTTT.

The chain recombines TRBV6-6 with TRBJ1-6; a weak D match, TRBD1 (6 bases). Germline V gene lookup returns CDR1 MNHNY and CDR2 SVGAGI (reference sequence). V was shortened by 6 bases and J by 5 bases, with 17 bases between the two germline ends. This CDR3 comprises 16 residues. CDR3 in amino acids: CASRFLGGTNNSPLHF. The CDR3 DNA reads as TGTGCCAGCAGGTTCCTTGGTGGGACAAATAATTCACCCCTCCACTTT.

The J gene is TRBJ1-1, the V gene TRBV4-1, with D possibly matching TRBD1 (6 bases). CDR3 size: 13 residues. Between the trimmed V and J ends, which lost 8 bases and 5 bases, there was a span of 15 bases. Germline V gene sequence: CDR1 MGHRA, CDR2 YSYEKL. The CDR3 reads CASGQGRGTEAFF. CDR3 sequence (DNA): TGCGCCAGCGGGCAGGGGCGCGGGACTGAAGCTTTCTTT.

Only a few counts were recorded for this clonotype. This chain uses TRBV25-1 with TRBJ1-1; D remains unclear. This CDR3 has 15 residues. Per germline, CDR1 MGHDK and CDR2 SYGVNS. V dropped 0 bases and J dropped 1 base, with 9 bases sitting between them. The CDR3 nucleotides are TGTGCCAGCAGTGAATATTTCCCGGGGAACACTGAAGCTTTCTTT. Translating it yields CASSEYFPGNTEAFF.